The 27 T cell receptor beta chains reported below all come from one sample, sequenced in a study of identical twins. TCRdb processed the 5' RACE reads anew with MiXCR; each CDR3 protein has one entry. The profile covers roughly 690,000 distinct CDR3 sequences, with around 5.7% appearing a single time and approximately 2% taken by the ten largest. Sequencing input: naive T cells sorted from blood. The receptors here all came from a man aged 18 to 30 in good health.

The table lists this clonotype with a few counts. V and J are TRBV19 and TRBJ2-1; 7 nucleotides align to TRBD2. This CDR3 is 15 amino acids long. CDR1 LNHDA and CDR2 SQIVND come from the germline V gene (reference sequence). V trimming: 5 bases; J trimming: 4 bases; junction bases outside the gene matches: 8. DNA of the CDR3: TGTGCCAGTAGTTTTTCTAGCGGCATATACAATGAGCAGTTCTTC. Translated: CASSFSSGIYNEQFF.

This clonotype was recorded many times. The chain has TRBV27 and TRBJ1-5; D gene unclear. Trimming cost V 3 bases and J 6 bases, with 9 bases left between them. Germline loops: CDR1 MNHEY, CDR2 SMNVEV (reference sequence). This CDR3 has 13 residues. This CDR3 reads CASSFGLGQPQHF. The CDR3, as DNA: TGTGCCAGCAGTTTCGGCTTAGGTCAGCCCCAGCATTTT.

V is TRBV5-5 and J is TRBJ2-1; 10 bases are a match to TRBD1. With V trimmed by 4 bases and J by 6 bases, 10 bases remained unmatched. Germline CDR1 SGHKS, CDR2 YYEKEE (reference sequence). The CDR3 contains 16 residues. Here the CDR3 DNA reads TGTGCCAGCAGCAGTCCCGGGACAGGGGTTATCAATGAGCAGTTCTTC. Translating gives CASSSPGTGVINEQFF.

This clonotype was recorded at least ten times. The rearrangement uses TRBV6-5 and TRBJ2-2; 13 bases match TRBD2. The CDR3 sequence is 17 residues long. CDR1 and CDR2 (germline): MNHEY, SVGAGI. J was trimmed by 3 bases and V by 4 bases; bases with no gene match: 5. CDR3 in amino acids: CASSWGLAGSYTGELFF. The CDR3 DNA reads TGTGCCAGCAGTTGGGGACTAGCGGGATCATACACCGGGGAGCTGTTTTTT.

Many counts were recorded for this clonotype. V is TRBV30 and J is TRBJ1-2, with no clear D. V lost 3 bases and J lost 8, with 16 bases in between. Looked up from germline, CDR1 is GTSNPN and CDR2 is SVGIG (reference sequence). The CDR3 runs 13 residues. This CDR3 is CAWRTQAVWGYTF. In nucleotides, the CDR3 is TGTGCCTGGAGGACGCAAGCCGTGTGGGGCTACACCTTC.

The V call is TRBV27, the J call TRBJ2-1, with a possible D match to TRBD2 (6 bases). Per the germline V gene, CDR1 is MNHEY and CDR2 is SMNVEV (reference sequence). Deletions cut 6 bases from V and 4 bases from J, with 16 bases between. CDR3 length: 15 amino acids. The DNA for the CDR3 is TGTGCCAGCAGCCTCTGGGGGGAGCCGTACAATGAGCAGTTCTTC. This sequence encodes CASSLWGEPYNEQFF.

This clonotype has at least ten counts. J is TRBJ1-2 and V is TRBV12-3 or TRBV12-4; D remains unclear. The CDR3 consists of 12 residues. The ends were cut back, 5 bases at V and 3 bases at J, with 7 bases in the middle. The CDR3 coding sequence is TGTGCCAGCAGTATTACCCACTATGGCTACACCTTC. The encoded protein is CASSITHYGYTF.

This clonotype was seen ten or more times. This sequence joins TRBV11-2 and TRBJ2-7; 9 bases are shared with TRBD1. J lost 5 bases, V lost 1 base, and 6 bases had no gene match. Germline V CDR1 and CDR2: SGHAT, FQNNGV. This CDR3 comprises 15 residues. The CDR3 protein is CASSLVGQGFDEQYV. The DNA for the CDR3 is TGTGCCAGCAGCTTAGTTGGACAGGGGTTTGACGAGCAGTACGTC.

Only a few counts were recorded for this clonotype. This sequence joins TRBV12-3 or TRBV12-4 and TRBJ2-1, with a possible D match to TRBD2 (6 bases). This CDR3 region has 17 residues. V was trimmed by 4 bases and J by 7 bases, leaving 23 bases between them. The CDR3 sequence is CASSSRSEAGGWNEQFF. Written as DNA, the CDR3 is TGTGCCAGCAGTTCGAGGAGCGAAGCGGGCGGTTGGAATGAGCAGTTCTTC.

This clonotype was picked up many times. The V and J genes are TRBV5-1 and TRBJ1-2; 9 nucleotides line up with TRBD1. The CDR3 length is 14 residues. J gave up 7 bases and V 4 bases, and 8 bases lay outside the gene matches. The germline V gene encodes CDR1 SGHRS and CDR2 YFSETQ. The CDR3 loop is CASSGGTGIFGYTF. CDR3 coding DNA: TGCGCCAGCAGCGGAGGGACAGGGATTTTTGGCTACACCTTC.

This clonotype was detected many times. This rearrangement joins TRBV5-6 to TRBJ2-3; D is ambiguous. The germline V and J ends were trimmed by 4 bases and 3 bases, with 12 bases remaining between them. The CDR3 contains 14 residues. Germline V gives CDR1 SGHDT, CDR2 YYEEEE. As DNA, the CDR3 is TGTGCCAGCAGCCCGGGCCCTGCGACAGATACGCAGTATTTT. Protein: CASSPGPATDTQYF.

This CDR3 is CASSLVSRYNEQFF. Written as DNA, the CDR3 is TGTGCCAGCAGCTTAGTCTCCAGGTACAATGAGCAGTTCTTC. The J gene is TRBJ2-1, the V gene TRBV7-9; no definite D call. Looked up from germline, CDR1 is SEHNR and CDR2 is FQNEAQ (reference sequence). The CDR3 contains 14 residues. The V gene lost 1 base and the J gene lost 4 bases, with 8 bases spanning the gap.

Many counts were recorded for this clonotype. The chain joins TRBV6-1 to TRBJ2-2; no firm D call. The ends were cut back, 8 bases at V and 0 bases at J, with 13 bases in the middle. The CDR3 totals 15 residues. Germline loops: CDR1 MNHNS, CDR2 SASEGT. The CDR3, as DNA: TGTGCCAGCCGACTTGGACCGACGAACACCGGGGAGCTGTTTTTT. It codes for CASRLGPTNTGELFF.

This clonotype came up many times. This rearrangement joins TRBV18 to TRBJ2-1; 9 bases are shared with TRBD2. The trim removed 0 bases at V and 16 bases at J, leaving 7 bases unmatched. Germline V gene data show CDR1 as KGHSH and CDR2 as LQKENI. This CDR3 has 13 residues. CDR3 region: CASSPPAREGLFF. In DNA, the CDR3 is TGTGCCAGCTCACCACCGGCGCGGGAGGGCCTCTTCTTC.

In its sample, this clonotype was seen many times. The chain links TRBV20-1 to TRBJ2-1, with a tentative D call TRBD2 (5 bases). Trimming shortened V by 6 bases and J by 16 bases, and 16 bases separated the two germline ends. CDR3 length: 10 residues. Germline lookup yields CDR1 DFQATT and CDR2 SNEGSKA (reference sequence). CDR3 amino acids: CSASPGSSFF. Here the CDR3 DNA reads TGCAGTGCAAGCCCGGGCTCTAGCTTCTTC.

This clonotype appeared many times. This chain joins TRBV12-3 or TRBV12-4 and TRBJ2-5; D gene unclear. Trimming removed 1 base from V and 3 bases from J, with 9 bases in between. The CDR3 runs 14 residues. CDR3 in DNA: TGTGCCAGCAGTTTAGTGGTTGGCGAAGAGACCCAGTACTTC. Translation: CASSLVVGEETQYF.

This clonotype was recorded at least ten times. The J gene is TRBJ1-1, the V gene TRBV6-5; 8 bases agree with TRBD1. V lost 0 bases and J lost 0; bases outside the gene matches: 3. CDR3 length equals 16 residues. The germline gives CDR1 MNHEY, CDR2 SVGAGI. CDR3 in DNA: TGTGCCAGCAGTTACTCCGGACAGGGATTGAACACTGAAGCTTTCTTT. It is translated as CASSYSGQGLNTEAFF.

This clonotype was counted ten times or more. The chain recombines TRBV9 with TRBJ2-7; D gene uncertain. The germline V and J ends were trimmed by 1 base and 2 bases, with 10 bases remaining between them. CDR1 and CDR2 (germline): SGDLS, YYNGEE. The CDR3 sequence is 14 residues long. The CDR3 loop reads CASSVNNNAYEQYF. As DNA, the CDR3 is TGTGCCAGCAGCGTAAATAACAACGCCTACGAGCAGTACTTC.

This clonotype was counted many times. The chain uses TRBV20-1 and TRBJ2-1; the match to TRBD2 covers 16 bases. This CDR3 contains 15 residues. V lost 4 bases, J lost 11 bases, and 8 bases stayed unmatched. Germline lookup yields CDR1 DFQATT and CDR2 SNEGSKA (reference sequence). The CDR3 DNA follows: TGCAGTGCTACTACCGGGACTAGCGGGAGGGTTAAGCAGTTCTTC. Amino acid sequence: CSATTGTSGRVKQFF.

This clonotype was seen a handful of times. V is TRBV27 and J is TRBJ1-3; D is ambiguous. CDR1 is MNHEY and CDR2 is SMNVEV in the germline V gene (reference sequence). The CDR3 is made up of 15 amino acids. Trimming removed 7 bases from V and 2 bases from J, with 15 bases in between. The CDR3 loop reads CASTPPRYTGNTIYF. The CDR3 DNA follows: TGTGCCAGCACCCCCCCCAGGTATACTGGAAACACCATATATTTT.

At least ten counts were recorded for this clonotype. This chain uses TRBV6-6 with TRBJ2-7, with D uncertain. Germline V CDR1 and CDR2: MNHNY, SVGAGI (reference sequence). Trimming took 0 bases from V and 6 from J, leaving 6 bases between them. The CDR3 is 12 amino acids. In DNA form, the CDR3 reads TGTGCCAGCAGTTACTCGGGCGGCGAGCAGTACTTC. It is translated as CASSYSGGEQYF.

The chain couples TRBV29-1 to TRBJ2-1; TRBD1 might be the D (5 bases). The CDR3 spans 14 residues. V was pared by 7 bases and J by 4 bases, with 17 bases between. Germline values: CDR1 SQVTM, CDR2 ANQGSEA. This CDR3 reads CSGRDGAGYNEQFF. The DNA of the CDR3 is TGCAGCGGGAGAGATGGGGCTGGATACAATGAGCAGTTCTTC.

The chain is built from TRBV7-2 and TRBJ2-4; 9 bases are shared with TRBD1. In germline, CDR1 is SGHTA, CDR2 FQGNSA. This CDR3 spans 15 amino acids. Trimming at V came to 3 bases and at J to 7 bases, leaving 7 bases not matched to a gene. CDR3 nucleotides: TGTGCCAGCAGCTTTAACGACAGGGGGACGAACATTCAGTACTTC. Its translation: CASSFNDRGTNIQYF.

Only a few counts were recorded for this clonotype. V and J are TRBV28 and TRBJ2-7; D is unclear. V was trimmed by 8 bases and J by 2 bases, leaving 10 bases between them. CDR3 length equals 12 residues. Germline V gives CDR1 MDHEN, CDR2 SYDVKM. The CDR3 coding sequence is TGTGCCAGCGGATTGTTGGCCTACGAGCAGTACTTC. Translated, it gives CASGLLAYEQYF.

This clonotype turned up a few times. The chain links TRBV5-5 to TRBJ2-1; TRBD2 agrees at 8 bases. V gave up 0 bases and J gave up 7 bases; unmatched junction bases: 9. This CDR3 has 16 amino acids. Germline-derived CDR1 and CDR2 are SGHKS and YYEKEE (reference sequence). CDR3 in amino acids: CASSLDVSGIFNEQFF. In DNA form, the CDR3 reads TGTGCCAGCAGCTTGGATGTTAGCGGGATCTTTAATGAGCAGTTCTTC. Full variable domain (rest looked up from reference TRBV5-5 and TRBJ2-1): DAGVTQSPTHLIKTRGQQVTLRCSPISGHKSVSWYQQVLGQGPQFIFQYYEKEERGRGNFPDRFSARQFPNYSSELNVNALLLGDSALYLCASSLDVSGIFNEQFFGPGTRLTVL.

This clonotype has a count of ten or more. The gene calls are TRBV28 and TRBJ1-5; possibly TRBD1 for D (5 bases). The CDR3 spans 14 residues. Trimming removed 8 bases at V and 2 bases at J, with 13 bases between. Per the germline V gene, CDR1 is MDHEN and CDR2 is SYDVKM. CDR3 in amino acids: CASRTSGRNQPQHF. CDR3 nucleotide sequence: TGTGCCAGCCGGACATCGGGCCGCAATCAGCCCCAGCATTTT.

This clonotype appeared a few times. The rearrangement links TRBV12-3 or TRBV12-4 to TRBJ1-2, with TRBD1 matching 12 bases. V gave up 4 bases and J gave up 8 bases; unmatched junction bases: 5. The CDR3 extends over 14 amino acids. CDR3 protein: CASSYGTGGLGYTF. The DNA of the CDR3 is TGTGCCAGCAGTTACGGGACAGGGGGCTTGGGCTACACCTTC.